This TCR beta chain was captured by sequencing in a study of blood T cell repertoires in COVID-19. Study details: Samples came from the United States, Italy and Spain, spanning acute and convalescent COVID-19. PBMCs, B-cell-depleted T cells, or T cells were the source of the cDNA or gDNA that made up the material.

Trimming cost V 3 bases and J 5 bases; bases outside gene matches: 4. The CDR3 is 13 amino acids. Germline V gene lookup returns CDR1 MNHEY and CDR2 SMNVEV (reference sequence). The protocol was immunoSEQ multiplex PCR, while the TCRdb copy is restricted to in-frame clones and leaves out a portion. The sample shows 250,000 to 300,000 clones, about nine tenths of them seen only once. This receptor was taken from a woman aged 35 to 49 who had recovered from COVID-19. Sequenced material: peripheral blood. This rearrangement joins TRBV27 to TRBJ2-7, with 7 positions matching TRBD1. In DNA form, the CDR3 reads TGTGCCAGCAGTTTGACAGGGTTTCACGAGCAGTACTTC. Translation gives CASSLTGFHEQYF.